Below, one T cell receptor beta chain is given with its context. Its cognate antigen is unknown. Data came from immunoSEQ multiplex PCR; TCRdb stores just in-frame clones and leaves some out. The profile shows just over 25,000 clones, about nine tenths of them singletons. This entry is derived from a study of PD-1 blockade in classical Hodgkin lymphoma. Study background: The study gave patients nivolumab 3 mg/kg intravenously every 2 weeks.

The CDR3 covers 14 residues. Unmatched junction bases numbered 6, after V lost 10 bases and J lost 1 base. Germline V lookup: CDR1 SNHLY, CDR2 FYNNEI. Every patient relapsed after autologous stem cell transplantation, and brentuximab vedotin exposure varied. General study results and limits: Prior to therapy, complete responders displayed diversity much like that of newly diagnosed patients. Relapsed/refractory patients reportedly had lower baseline diversity than newly diagnosed patients. While CD8+ TCR diversity did not rise significantly by C4D1, CD4+ TCR diversity did.

Sequenced material: peripheral blood mononuclear cells (PBMCs), taken at baseline. This receptor was taken from a human donor with classical Hodgkin lymphoma. The V and J genes are TRBV2 and TRBJ2-2, with 7 bases aligning to TRBD2. The CDR3: CATKVAGNTGELFF. The CDR3 DNA reads as TGTGCCACCAAGGTAGCGGGGAACACCGGGGAGCTGTTTTTT.